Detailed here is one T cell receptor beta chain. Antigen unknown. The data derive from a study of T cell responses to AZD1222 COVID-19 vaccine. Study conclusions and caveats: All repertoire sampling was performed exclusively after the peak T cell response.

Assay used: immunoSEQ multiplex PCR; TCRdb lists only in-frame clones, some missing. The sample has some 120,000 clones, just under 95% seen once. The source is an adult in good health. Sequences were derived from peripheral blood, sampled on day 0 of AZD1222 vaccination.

The CDR3 is CASTQDRVLVEAFF. The CDR3 nucleotides read TGTGCCAGCACTCAAGACAGGGTCTTGGTTGAAGCTTTCTTT. The chain has TRBV6-5 and TRBJ1-1; 7 bases are shared with TRBD1. Germline V gene sequence: CDR1 MNHEY, CDR2 SVGAGI. The CDR3 consists of 14 residues. V trimming: 7 bases; J trimming: 7 bases; junction bases outside the gene matches: 12.